A single sample gave rise to the 30 T cell receptor beta chains below, sequenced in a study of blood T cell repertoires in COVID-19. Using immunoSEQ multiplex PCR, the repertoire was profiled, and TCRdb retains in-frame clones only, with some absent. The table has roughly 330,000 clones, approximately 87% seen once. Sequencing was done on a sample of PBMCs or T cells enriched from blood (not recorded which). All receptors derive from a woman in her twenties or thirties who had recovered from COVID-19.

This chain joins TRBV4-1 and TRBJ1-5; TRBD1 is a possible D gene (5 bases). The V and J ends lost 0 bases and 0 bases respectively, with 6 bases between them. Germline CDR1 and CDR2: MGHRA and YSYEKL. The CDR3 consists of 15 residues. DNA for the CDR3: TGCGCCAGCAGCCAAGACCAGGGTAGCAATCAGCCCCAGCATTTT. Translating it yields CASSQDQGSNQPQHF.

The chain uses TRBV7-8 and TRBJ2-7, with D uncertain. The V gene lost 5 bases and the J gene lost 2 bases, with 13 bases spanning the gap. CDR1 and CDR2 from the germline V gene are SGHVS and FQNEAQ. This CDR3 has 14 amino acids. CDR3: CASSETENAYEQYF. In nucleotides, the CDR3 is TGTGCCAGCAGCGAAACAGAAAACGCCTACGAGCAGTACTTC.

The CDR3 DNA sequence: TGTGCCAGCAGCCAAGGTTCAGGGTTAAACACTGAAGCTTTCTTT. It yields the protein CASSQGSGLNTEAFF. The genes are TRBV3-1 (or the pseudogene TRBV3-2) and TRBJ1-1, with TRBD1 as a possible D gene (5 bases). This CDR3 is 15 amino acids long. The germline V gene encodes CDR1 LGHDT and CDR2 YNNKEL (reference sequence). Trimming took off 1 base at V and 2 bases at J, with 11 bases between the two ends.

This chain joins TRBV10-3 and TRBJ1-2; the D gene is possibly TRBD1 (5 bases). Looked up from germline, CDR1 is ENHRY and CDR2 is SYGVKD. This CDR3 comprises 15 residues. Trimming took off 7 bases at V and 3 bases at J, with 18 bases between the two ends. CDR3 in DNA: TGTGCCATCACCCCGGGACGGGGGACCGACTATGGCTACACCTTC. It encodes CAITPGRGTDYGYTF.

This clone came up a few times. This chain joins TRBV15 and TRBJ1-3; tentatively, D is TRBD1 (5 bases). Per germline, CDR1 LNHNV and CDR2 YYDKDF (reference sequence). CDR3 size: 15 residues. The V end was cut by 4 bases, the J end by 0 bases, with 10 bases between. The CDR3 loop is CATSKATGSGNTIYF. DNA for the CDR3: TGTGCCACCAGCAAAGCTACAGGCTCTGGAAACACCATATATTTT.

The table lists this clone with a few counts. This sequence joins TRBV3-1 (or the pseudogene TRBV3-2) and TRBJ1-2; 7 bases agree with TRBD1. This CDR3 has 16 residues. The V gene's germline CDR1 is LGHDT and CDR2 YNNKEL (reference sequence). Trimming removed 2 bases from V and 4 bases from J; junction bases left unmatched: 10. CDR3 loop: CASSQKTGSSRYGYTF. For the CDR3, the DNA is TGTGCCAGCAGCCAAAAGACAGGGTCATCGCGCTATGGCTACACCTTC.

The chain couples TRBV6-2 or TRBV6-3 to TRBJ2-3; TRBD1 agrees at 8 bases. The trim removed 5 bases at V and 1 base at J, leaving 8 bases unmatched. Per germline, CDR1 MNHEY and CDR2 SVGEGT. The CDR3 extends over 16 amino acids. The CDR3 loop is CASSTMTGVGTDTQYF. The CDR3 DNA is TGTGCCAGCAGTACGATGACAGGGGTCGGCACAGATACGCAGTATTTT.

The chain uses TRBV19 and TRBJ1-6, with a possible D match to TRBD1 (5 bases). The V gene lost 7 bases and the J gene lost 4 bases, with 17 bases spanning the gap. This CDR3 has 16 amino acids. The germline V gene encodes CDR1 LNHDA and CDR2 SQIVND (reference sequence). The CDR3 loop reads CASTLRQGNYNSPLHF. As DNA, the CDR3 is TGTGCCAGTACCTTACGGCAGGGCAATTATAATTCACCCCTCCACTTT.

V usage is TRBV2 and J usage is TRBJ2-1; TRBD2 matches at 7 bases. The germline V gene has CDR1 SNHLY and CDR2 FYNNEI. CDR3 size: 16 residues. After removal of 6 bases from V and 2 bases from J, the junction contained 10 bases not matched to a gene. The CDR3 DNA is TGTGCCAGCAGGGTTATAGCGGGTTATACCTACAATGAGCAGTTCTTC. This sequence encodes CASRVIAGYTYNEQFF.

This chain connects TRBV28 to TRBJ1-1, with D tentatively TRBD1 (5 bases). The CDR3 has 16 residues. Deletions cut 7 bases from V and 2 bases from J, with 20 bases between. CDR1 and CDR2 (germline): MDHEN, SYDVKM. CDR3 in DNA: TGTGCCAGCATTACATTTCCTGGACATTCTAACACTGAAGCTTTCTTT. This translates into CASITFPGHSNTEAFF.

The V and J genes are TRBV5-1 and TRBJ1-1, with a weak D call TRBD1 (5 bases). The CDR3 loop spans 13 amino acids. V was pared by 6 bases and J by 0 bases, with 9 bases between. In germline, CDR1 is SGHRS, CDR2 YFSETQ. DNA for the CDR3: TGCGCCAGCAAGGACACCATGAACACTGAAGCTTTCTTT. The encoded protein is CASKDTMNTEAFF.

This sequence joins TRBV13 and TRBJ2-3, with 9 bases that match TRBD1. Germline CDR1 PRHDT, CDR2 FYEKMQ (reference sequence). V lost 5 bases, J lost 3 bases, and 6 bases stayed unmatched. The CDR3 extends over 15 amino acids. As DNA, the CDR3 is TGTGCCAGCAGCACAAGACAGGGGGGGACAGATACGCAGTATTTT. Protein: CASSTRQGGTDTQYF.

The chain couples TRBV7-2 to TRBJ2-5, with D unresolved. With 3 bases removed from V and 1 base from J, the gap between germline ends came to 15 bases. Per the germline V gene, CDR1 is SGHTA and CDR2 is FQGNSA. The CDR3 extends over 16 amino acids. The CDR3 loop is CASSFFGYSSQETQYF. As DNA, the CDR3 is TGTGCCAGCAGCTTTTTCGGGTATTCCTCCCAAGAGACCCAGTACTTC.

Written as DNA, the CDR3 is TGTGCCAGCAGCTTGCAAGGGCAGGGGGCTGGCTACACCTTC. Protein product: CASSLQGQGAGYTF. The chain uses TRBV5-4 and TRBJ1-2, with 8 bases fitting TRBD1. The CDR3 extends over 14 amino acids. Germline assignment: CDR1 SGHNT and CDR2 YYREEE (reference sequence). The junction had 6 bases not matched to a gene; V was cut back by 1 base and J by 7 bases.

V and J are TRBV6-2 or TRBV6-3 and TRBJ2-3, with TRBD2 matching 8 bases. This CDR3 has 16 amino acids. From germline, CDR1 is MNHEY and CDR2 SVGEGT. V dropped 2 bases and J dropped 5; count of bases not matched to a gene: 9. The CDR3 reads CASSYVGGVGGDTQYF. The DNA for the CDR3 is TGTGCCAGCAGTTACGTCGGGGGGGTAGGTGGAGATACGCAGTATTTT.

The chain carries TRBV2 and TRBJ1-1; TRBD1 might be the D (6 bases). CDR3 length: 14 amino acids. Deletions cut 6 bases from V and 1 base from J, with 12 bases between. Looked up from germline, CDR1 is SNHLY and CDR2 is FYNNEI. The CDR3 here is CASRPDRPNTEAFF. CDR3 bases: TGTGCCAGCAGGCCCGACAGGCCGAACACTGAAGCTTTCTTT. Based on the CDR3 plus reference TRBV2 and TRBJ1-1, the full variable domain is EPEVTQTPSHQVTQMGQEVILRCVPISNHLYFYWYRQILGQKVEFLVSFYNNEISEKSEIFDDQFSVERPDGSNFTLKIRSTKLEDSAMYFCASRPDRPNTEAFFGQGTRLTVV.

V and J are TRBV6-5 and TRBJ2-7; D is possibly TRBD1 (6 bases). In germline, CDR1 is MNHEY, CDR2 SVGAGI. The V gene lost 0 bases and the J gene lost 0 bases, with 12 bases spanning the gap. The CDR3 extends over 16 amino acids. The CDR3 loop reads CASSYSNTGFSYEQYF. The CDR3 region has the DNA TGTGCCAGCAGTTACTCTAATACAGGGTTCTCCTACGAGCAGTACTTC.

The rearrangement joins TRBV7-2 to TRBJ1-2; D not certain. The V gene's germline CDR1 is SGHTA and CDR2 FQGNSA. Trimming removed 1 base from V and 3 bases from J, with 6 bases in between. The CDR3 consists of 13 residues. The CDR3 is CASSLEADYGYTF. DNA for the CDR3: TGTGCCAGCAGCTTAGAAGCGGACTATGGCTACACCTTC.

The J gene is TRBJ2-3, the V gene TRBV19; 8 bases align to TRBD1. V shed 7 bases, J shed 4 bases, and the junction held 4 bases outside the gene matches. This CDR3 region has 13 residues. Germline values: CDR1 LNHDA, CDR2 SQIVND (reference sequence). The CDR3 DNA sequence: TGTGCCAGTATCAACAGGGGGGCAGATACGCAGTATTTT. Translation: CASINRGADTQYF.

The chain couples TRBV19 to TRBJ1-5; D remains unclear. Trimming removed 0 bases from V and 4 bases from J, with 13 bases in between. The CDR3 is 16 amino acids. CDR1 and CDR2 (germline): LNHDA, SQIVND (reference sequence). CDR3: CASSIDETGSNQPQHF. CDR3 sequence (DNA): TGTGCCAGTAGTATAGATGAGACGGGTTCTAATCAGCCCCAGCATTTT.

The chain links TRBV19 to TRBJ1-2; TRBD1 agrees at 7 bases. The CDR3 runs 15 residues. J was trimmed by 4 bases and V by 7 bases; bases with no gene match: 12. Per germline, CDR1 LNHDA and CDR2 SQIVND (reference sequence). The CDR3 protein is CASKRAGGIGYGYTF. Here the CDR3 DNA reads TGTGCCAGTAAGCGGGCAGGGGGAATCGGCTATGGCTACACCTTC.

This clone was found once. This chain links TRBV5-1 with TRBJ2-1; the match to TRBD1 covers 7 bases. In germline, CDR1 is SGHRS, CDR2 YFSETQ. The CDR3 consists of 13 residues. Trimming at V came to 6 bases and at J to 5 bases, leaving 5 bases not matched to a gene. In DNA, the CDR3 is TGCGCCAGCAAGACAGGGTCCAACAATGAGCAGTTCTTC. Protein product: CASKTGSNNEQFF.

This clone was counted between two and nine times. The CDR3, as DNA: TGCGCCAGCAGCGTATTAGGGGGCTCCTACGAGCAGTACTTC. This encodes CASSVLGGSYEQYF. The rearrangement uses TRBV5-1 and TRBJ2-7; D might be TRBD1 (6 bases). Germline-derived CDR1 and CDR2 are SGHRS and YFSETQ. The CDR3 is 14 amino acids. Deletions cut 4 bases from V and 0 bases from J, with 11 bases between.

This chain's CDR3 is CASSSEGGLYEQYF. CDR3 nucleotide sequence: TGTGCCAGCTCTAGTGAGGGCGGCCTCTACGAGCAGTACTTC. V is TRBV9 and J is TRBJ2-7; TRBD2 might be the D (5 bases). The germline V gene encodes CDR1 SGDLS and CDR2 YYNGEE. The CDR3 runs 14 residues. V dropped 7 bases and J dropped 3 bases, with 17 bases sitting between them.

The V and J genes are TRBV25-1 and TRBJ1-6; D is possibly TRBD1 (6 bases). Germline V CDR1 and CDR2: MGHDK, SYGVNS. V lost 7 bases to trimming and J lost 7 bases, with 14 bases between them. The CDR3 runs 14 residues. Written as DNA, the CDR3 is TGTGCCAGCAAAGATACAGGGCTAAATTCACCCCTCCACTTT. Translation: CASKDTGLNSPLHF.

CDR3 DNA sequence: TGTGCCACCAGTGACCTCACCCCGCGGGGGGCCCATGAGCAGTTCTTC. It encodes CATSDLTPRGAHEQFF. The chain employs TRBV24-1 and TRBJ2-1; TRBD2 agrees at 8 bases. Trimming removed 4 bases from V and 8 bases from J; junction bases left unmatched: 12. The CDR3 length is 16 residues. Germline CDR1 is KGHDR and CDR2 is SFDVKD.

This chain links TRBV30 with TRBJ1-4; tentative D call: TRBD1 (6 bases). The CDR3 length is 14 residues. The V gene's germline CDR1 is GTSNPN and CDR2 SVGIG (reference sequence). V lost 0 bases and J 6 bases, leaving 11 bases between the germline ends. DNA for the CDR3: TGTGCCTGGAGTGTGGGACAAACCCATGAAAAACTGTTTTTT. Encoded protein: CAWSVGQTHEKLFF. The full variable domain, its missing parts supplied by reference TRBV30 and TRBJ1-4, is SQTIHQWPATLVQPVGSPLSLECTVEGTSNPNLYWYRQAAGRGLQLLFYSVGIGQISSEVPQNLSASRPQDRQFILSSKKLLLSDSGFYLCAWSVGQTHEKLFFGSGTQLSVL.

V usage is TRBV5-1 and J usage is TRBJ1-3; D is unresolved. Germline values: CDR1 SGHRS, CDR2 YFSETQ. Trimming cost V 0 bases and J 0 bases, with 10 bases left between them. The CDR3 length is 16 residues. This CDR3 is CASSLGWANSGNTIYF. The CDR3, as DNA: TGCGCCAGCAGCTTGGGATGGGCTAACTCTGGAAACACCATATATTTT.

The chain joins TRBV4-3 to TRBJ2-5, with TRBD2 matching over 7 bases. Unmatched junction bases numbered 7, after V lost 0 bases and J lost 3 bases. CDR1 is LGHNA and CDR2 is YSLEER in the germline V gene. The CDR3 covers 16 residues. The CDR3 bases are TGCGCCAGCAGCCAAGATCTCAGCCTAGCGGAAGAGACCCAGTACTTC. It encodes CASSQDLSLAEETQYF.

The chain couples TRBV5-4 to TRBJ1-1; the D gene is possibly TRBD1 (5 bases). The ends were cut back, 1 base at V and 3 bases at J, with 10 bases in the middle. Germline V CDR1 and CDR2: SGHNT, YYREEE (reference sequence). This CDR3 comprises 14 residues. CDR3 DNA: TGTGCCAGCAGCTTGTCCCAGGGTGACACTGAAGCTTTCTTT. Amino acids: CASSLSQGDTEAFF. Full variable domain (outside the CDR3, taken from reference TRBV5-4 and TRBJ1-1): ETGVTQSPTHLIKTRGQQVTLRCSSQSGHNTVSWYQQALGQGPQFIFQYYREEENGRGNFPPRFSGLQFPNYSSELNVNALELDDSALYLCASSLSQGDTEAFFGQGTRLTVV.